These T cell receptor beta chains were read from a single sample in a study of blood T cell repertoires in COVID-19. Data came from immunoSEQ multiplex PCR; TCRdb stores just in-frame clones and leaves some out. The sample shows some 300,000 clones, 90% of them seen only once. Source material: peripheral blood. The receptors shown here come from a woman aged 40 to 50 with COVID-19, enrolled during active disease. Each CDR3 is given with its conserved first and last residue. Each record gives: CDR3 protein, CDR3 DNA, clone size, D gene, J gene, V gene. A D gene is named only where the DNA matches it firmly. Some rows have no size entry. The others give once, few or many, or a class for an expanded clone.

CASSQDPARGPNYGYTF	TGCGCCAGCAGCCAAGATCCCGCTAGGGGGCCCAACTATGGCTACACCTTC	.	TRBD1	TRBJ1-2	TRBV4-3
CSVEEANSGNTIYF	TGCAGCGTTGAAGAGGCAAACTCTGGAAACACCATATATTTT	.	.	TRBJ1-3	TRBV29-1
CASRLQGSGNTIYF	TGCGCCAGCAGGTTACAGGGCTCTGGAAACACCATATATTTT	.	.	TRBJ1-3	TRBV5-1
CASSYFRDRGLVNTEAFF	TGTGCCAGCAGTTATTTCCGGGACAGGGGGCTGGTGAACACTGAAGCTTTCTTT	.	TRBD1	TRBJ1-1	TRBV6-2/TRBV6-3
CASSPQTGLGNTIYF	TGTGCCAGCAGCCCTCAGACAGGGTTGGGGAACACCATATATTTT	.	TRBD1	TRBJ1-3	TRBV28
CASSPGVANTEAFF	TGCGCCAGCAGCCCAGGGGTAGCCAACACTGAAGCTTTCTTT	.	.	TRBJ1-1	TRBV5-1
CASSYGTRGSPLHF	TGTGCCAGCAGCTACGGGACTCGGGGGTCACCCCTCCACTTT	.	.	TRBJ1-6	TRBV7-2
CASSQRAHTEAFF	TGCGCCAGCAGTCAGAGGGCCCACACTGAAGCTTTCTTT	.	.	TRBJ1-1	TRBV23-1
CASKSTGYYGYTF	TGCGCCAGCAAATCGACAGGGTACTATGGCTACACCTTC	.	TRBD1	TRBJ1-2	TRBV5-1
CASSYLQGNTEAFF	TGTGCCAGCAGCTACCTCCAGGGTAACACTGAAGCTTTCTTT	.	.	TRBJ1-1	TRBV11-2
CASSPGLASYNEQFF	TGTGCCAGCAGCCCCGGACTAGCCTCCTACAATGAGCAGTTCTTC	.	TRBD2	TRBJ2-1	TRBV7-3
CASNPTGVSGYTF	TGTGCCAGTAACCCGACAGGGGTCTCTGGCTACACCTTC	.	TRBD1	TRBJ1-2	TRBV19
CASSGIGRTGNTEAFF	TGTGCCAGTAGTGGAATAGGGAGGACAGGGAACACTGAAGCTTTCTTT	.	TRBD1	TRBJ1-1	TRBV19
CASSPGSSQTGEAFF	TGTGCCAGCAGCCCGGGGTCGAGCCAGACCGGGGAAGCTTTCTTT	few	.	TRBJ1-1	TRBV7-9
CASSPGGQAEGTQYF	TGTGCCAGTAGTCCTGGGGGACAGGCGGAAGGGACCCAGTACTTC	.	TRBD1	TRBJ2-5	TRBV19
CASSSTGQFNTEAFF	TGTGCCAGCAGCTCGACAGGGCAATTCAACACTGAAGCTTTCTTT	few	TRBD1	TRBJ1-1	TRBV11-1
CASSQSGGQLGSPLHF	TGTGCCAGCAGTCAGTCCGGGGGACAGCTGGGTTCACCCCTCCACTTT	once	TRBD1	TRBJ1-6	TRBV27
CSAPIEQKAFF	TGCAGTGCCCCAATCGAACAAAAAGCTTTCTTT	.	.	TRBJ1-1	TRBV20-1
CASSTQGVRTDTQYF	TGTGCCAGTAGTACGCAGGGGGTTAGAACAGATACGCAGTATTTT	.	TRBD1	TRBJ2-3	TRBV19
CASSGKPGLQETQYF	TGTGCCAGCAGCGGTAAACCGGGACTACAAGAGACCCAGTACTTC	.	TRBD2	TRBJ2-5	TRBV9
CAWSVRGGGTEQFF	TGTGCCTGGAGTGTTCGTGGAGGCGGTACGGAGCAGTTCTTC	.	.	TRBJ2-1	TRBV30
CATSDRLAPDNEQFF	TGTGCCACCAGTGACCGACTAGCTCCTGACAATGAGCAGTTCTTC	.	TRBD2	TRBJ2-1	TRBV24-1